These 17 T cell receptor beta chains originate from one sample sequenced in a study of control samples from healthy donors and cancer patients. The assay was immunoSEQ multiplex PCR, and TCRdb's table has in-frame clones only and misses some. The sample has about 140,000 clones; 75% to 90% are singletons. Material: blood. The receptors stem from a man younger than 40 in good health.

The gene calls are TRBV19 and TRBJ1-1; D uncertain. The length of the CDR3 is 13 residues. V lost 5 bases and J lost 1, with 8 bases in between. Germline V gene lookup returns CDR1 LNHDA and CDR2 SQIVND (reference sequence). CDR3 in DNA: TGTGCCAGTAGTTTTGACCGGAACACTGAAGCTTTCTTT. This codes for CASSFDRNTEAFF.

The gene calls are TRBV4-1 and TRBJ2-7; 9 bases agree with TRBD1. Germline lookup yields CDR1 MGHRA and CDR2 YSYEKL. This CDR3 is 14 amino acids long. The junction had 5 bases not matched to a gene; V was cut back by 3 bases and J by 5 bases. CDR3 DNA: TGCGCCAGCAGCCAGGCCGGGACAGGGAACGAGCAGTACTTC. Protein sequence: CASSQAGTGNEQYF.

J is TRBJ2-7 and V is TRBV30, with 10 bases matching TRBD1. CDR1 GTSNPN and CDR2 SVGIG come from the germline V gene (reference sequence). Trimming took 2 bases from V and 2 from J; bases not matched to a gene: 6. The length of the CDR3 is 15 residues. The CDR3 loop is CAWSTRDRGPYEQYF. The CDR3 region has the DNA TGTGCCTGGAGTACCCGGGACAGGGGACCCTACGAGCAGTACTTC.

This clone was seen just once. Here the CDR3 DNA reads TGTGCCAGTACGGGACTAGCGGGGGGAATCCAAGAGACCCAGTACTTC. Translation: CASTGLAGGIQETQYF. The chain joins TRBV19 to TRBJ2-5; 15 bases map to TRBD2. CDR1 is LNHDA, CDR2 SQIVND, per germline (reference sequence). The CDR3 consists of 16 residues. The V and J ends lost 7 bases and 1 base, in that order; junction bases with no gene match: 4.

This rearrangement joins TRBV9 to TRBJ1-3, with D possibly being TRBD1 (5 bases). CDR3 length equals 14 residues. The germline CDR1 and CDR2 sequences are SGDLS and YYNGEE. The ends were cut back, 1 base at V and 8 bases at J, with 13 bases in the middle. CDR3 in DNA: TGTGCCAGCAGCGTAAATTCCCGGGGCGACACCATATATTTT. Its protein product is CASSVNSRGDTIYF.

The chain recombines TRBV19 with TRBJ1-5, with D hard to call. The CDR3 covers 15 residues. V dropped 5 bases and J dropped 7 bases, with 18 bases sitting between them. CDR1 LNHDA and CDR2 SQIVND come from the germline V gene (reference sequence). For the CDR3, the DNA is TGTGCCAGTAGTGCCTCGGGAAACGGTGGCCAGCCCCAGCATTTT. It codes for CASSASGNGGQPQHF.

V is TRBV19 and J is TRBJ2-7, with D perhaps TRBD1 or TRBD2 (6 bases each). With 3 bases removed from V and 2 bases from J, the gap between germline ends came to 14 bases. The CDR3 has 15 residues. CDR1 and CDR2 from the germline V gene are LNHDA and SQIVND (reference sequence). The CDR3 reads CASSMGAGHPYEQYF. The DNA for the CDR3 is TGTGCCAGTAGTATGGGGGCGGGACACCCCTACGAGCAGTACTTC. The full variable domain, in which reference TRBV19 and TRBJ2-7 provide the parts outside the CDR3, is DGGITQSPKYLFRKEGQNVTLSCEQNLNHDAMYWYRQDPGQGLRLIYYSQIVNDFQKGDIAEGYSVSREKKESFPLTVTSAQKNPTAFYLCASSMGAGHPYEQYFGPGTRLTVT.

In this sample, this clone turned up a few times. One end of the junction varies from germline; a read error may be responsible. The chain has TRBV7-7 and TRBJ2-5, with D tentatively TRBD1 (5 bases). Germline assignment: CDR1 SSHAT and CDR2 FNYEAQ (reference sequence). The CDR3 is 15 amino acids. CDR3 nucleotides: TGTGCTAGCAGCTTATTAGGGGATGCGATGGAGACCCAGTACTTC. Its translation: CASSLLGDAMETQYF.

This clone was detected only once. V gene TRBV12-3 or TRBV12-4 combines with J gene TRBJ2-7; D not certain. V shed 3 bases and J shed 7 bases, with 10 bases lying between them. The length of the CDR3 is 12 residues. CDR3 bases: TGTGCCAGCAGTTTCGGCTTTAAAGAGCAGTACTTC. It yields the protein CASSFGFKEQYF.

The chain is built from TRBV13 and TRBJ1-1; 8 bases map to TRBD1. The CDR3 is 15 amino acids. CDR1 and CDR2 (germline): PRHDT, FYEKMQ (reference sequence). V lost 5 bases to trimming and J lost 0 bases; unmatched junction nucleotides: 5. The CDR3 loop is CASSQGQGLNTEAFF. The CDR3 bases are TGTGCCAGCAGCCAAGGACAGGGATTGAACACTGAAGCTTTCTTT.

The genes are TRBV5-1 and TRBJ1-2; 9 bases are a match to TRBD1. Trimming removed 0 bases from V and 7 bases from J; junction bases left unmatched: 4. The CDR3 consists of 14 residues. Per the germline V gene, CDR1 is SGHRS and CDR2 is YFSETQ. Here the CDR3 reads CASSLEQGALGYTF. In nucleotides, the CDR3 is TGCGCCAGCAGCTTGGAACAGGGGGCGCTTGGCTACACCTTC.

V gene TRBV28 combines with J gene TRBJ2-7, with TRBD2 matching over 9 bases. CDR3 length: 16 amino acids. The germline CDR1 and CDR2 sequences are MDHEN and SYDVKM. Trimming cost V 6 bases and J 3 bases; bases outside gene matches: 12. CDR3 sequence: CASREGAAGGIYEQYF. As DNA, the CDR3 is TGTGCCAGCAGAGAGGGGGCAGCGGGAGGAATCTACGAGCAGTACTTC.

This chain uses TRBV6-2 or TRBV6-3 with TRBJ2-7; weak D call: TRBD2 (6 bases). The CDR3 contains 13 residues. Trimming pared 4 bases from V and 6 bases from J, leaving 13 bases between. The V gene's germline CDR1 is MNHEY and CDR2 SVGEGT. CDR3 DNA: TGTGCCAGCAGTTCCATACTAGCAGCCGAGCAGTACTTC. Protein product: CASSSILAAEQYF.

This chain connects TRBV19 to TRBJ2-7; 9 nucleotides match TRBD2. The J segment lost 0 bases and the V segment lost 1 base, leaving 7 bases of the junction unmatched. Germline V gene data show CDR1 as LNHDA and CDR2 as SQIVND (reference sequence). The length of the CDR3 is 17 residues. The CDR3 DNA sequence: TGTGCCAGTAGTATAGCTCTAGCGGGGTCTCGCTCCTACGAGCAGTACTTC. This gives the protein CASSIALAGSRSYEQYF.

The gene calls are TRBV13 and TRBJ2-7, with 8 bases that match TRBD2. This CDR3 comprises 12 residues. The germline V gene encodes CDR1 PRHDT and CDR2 FYEKMQ (reference sequence). The ends lost 5 bases at V and 7 bases at J; junction bases unmatched: 4. For the CDR3, the DNA is TGTGCCAGCAGCCCCCGGGGGGGAGAGCAGTACTTC. It is translated as CASSPRGGEQYF.

This clone occurred a few times. The chain combines TRBV6-5 with TRBJ2-5; 9 bases are shared with TRBD1. This CDR3 spans 12 amino acids. The ends lost 10 bases at V and 4 bases at J; junction bases unmatched: 4. The germline V gene encodes CDR1 MNHEY and CDR2 SVGAGI. CDR3 residues: CATRTGAETQYF. CDR3 sequence (DNA): TGTGCCACTAGGACAGGGGCAGAGACCCAGTACTTC.

V usage is TRBV19 and J usage is TRBJ1-5; TRBD1 matches 9 bases. The V gene end was trimmed by 9 bases and the J gene end by 7 bases; junction bases not matched to a gene: 10. CDR3 length: 14 amino acids. The V gene's germline CDR1 is LNHDA and CDR2 SQIVND (reference sequence). The CDR3, as DNA: TGTGCCAGCAAAGAGGGACAGGGTAGCCAGCCCCAGCATTTT. Its protein product is CASKEGQGSQPQHF.